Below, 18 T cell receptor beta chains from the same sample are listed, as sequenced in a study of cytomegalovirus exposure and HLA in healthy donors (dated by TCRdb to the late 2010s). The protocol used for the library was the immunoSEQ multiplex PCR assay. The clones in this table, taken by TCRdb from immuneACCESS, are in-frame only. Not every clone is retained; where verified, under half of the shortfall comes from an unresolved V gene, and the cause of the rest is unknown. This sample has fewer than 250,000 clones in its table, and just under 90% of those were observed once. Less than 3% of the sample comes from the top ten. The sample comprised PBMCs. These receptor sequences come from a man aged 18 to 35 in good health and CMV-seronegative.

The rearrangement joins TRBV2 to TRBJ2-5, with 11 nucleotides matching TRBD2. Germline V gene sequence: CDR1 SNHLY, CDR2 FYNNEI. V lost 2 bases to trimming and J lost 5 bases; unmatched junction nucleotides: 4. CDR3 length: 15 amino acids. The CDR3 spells CASSELAGGDETQYF. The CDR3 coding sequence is TGTGCCAGCAGTGAACTAGCGGGGGGCGATGAGACCCAGTACTTC.

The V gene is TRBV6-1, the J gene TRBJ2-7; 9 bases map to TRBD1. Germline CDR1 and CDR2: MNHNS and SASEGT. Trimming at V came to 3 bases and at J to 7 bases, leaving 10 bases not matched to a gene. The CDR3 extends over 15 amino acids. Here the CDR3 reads CASSESRTGEVEQYF. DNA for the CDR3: TGTGCCAGCAGTGAGTCTCGGACAGGGGAGGTGGAGCAGTACTTC.

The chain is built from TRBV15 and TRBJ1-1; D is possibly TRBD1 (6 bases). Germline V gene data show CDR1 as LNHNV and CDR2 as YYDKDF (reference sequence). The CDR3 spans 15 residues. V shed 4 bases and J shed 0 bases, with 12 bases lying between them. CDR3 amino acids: CATSIEGVVNTEAFF. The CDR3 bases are TGTGCCACCAGCATCGAGGGGGTAGTGAACACTGAAGCTTTCTTT.

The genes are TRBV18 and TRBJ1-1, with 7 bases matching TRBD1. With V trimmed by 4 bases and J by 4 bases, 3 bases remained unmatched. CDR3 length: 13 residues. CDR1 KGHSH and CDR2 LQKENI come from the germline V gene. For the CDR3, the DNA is TGTGCCAGCTCACAGGGGGCGACCACTGAAGCTTTCTTT. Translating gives CASSQGATTEAFF.

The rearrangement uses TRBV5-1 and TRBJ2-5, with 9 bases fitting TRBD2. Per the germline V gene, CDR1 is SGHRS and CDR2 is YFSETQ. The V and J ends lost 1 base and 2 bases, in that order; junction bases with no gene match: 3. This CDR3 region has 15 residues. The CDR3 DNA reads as TGCGCCAGCAGCTTGCAGCGGGGGGCACAAGAGACCCAGTACTTC. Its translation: CASSLQRGAQETQYF. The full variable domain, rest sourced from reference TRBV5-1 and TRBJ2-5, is KAGVTQTPRYLIKTRGQQVTLSCSPISGHRSVSWYQQTPGQGLQFLFEYFSETQRNKGNFPGRFSGRQFSNSRSEMNVSTLELGDSALYLCASSLQRGAQETQYFGPGTRLLVL.

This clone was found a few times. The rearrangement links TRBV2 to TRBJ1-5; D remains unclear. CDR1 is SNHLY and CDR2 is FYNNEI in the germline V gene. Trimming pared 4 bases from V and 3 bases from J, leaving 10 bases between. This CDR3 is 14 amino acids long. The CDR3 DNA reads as TGTGCCAGCAGTGGGGAGAAGGCCAATCAGCCCCAGCATTTT. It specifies CASSGEKANQPQHF.

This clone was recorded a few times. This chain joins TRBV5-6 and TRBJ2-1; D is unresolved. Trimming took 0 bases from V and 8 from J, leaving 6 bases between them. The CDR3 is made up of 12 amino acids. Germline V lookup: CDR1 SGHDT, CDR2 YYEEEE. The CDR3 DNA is TGTGCCAGCAGCTTGGCCCTCTATGAGCAGTTCTTC. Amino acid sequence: CASSLALYEQFF.

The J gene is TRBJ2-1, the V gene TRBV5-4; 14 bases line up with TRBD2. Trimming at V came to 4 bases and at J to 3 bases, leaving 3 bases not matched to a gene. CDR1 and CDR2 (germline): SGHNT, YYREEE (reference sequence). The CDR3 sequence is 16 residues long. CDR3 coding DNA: TGTGCCAGCAGCGGAGGGACTAGCGGGGGCTACAATGAGCAGTTCTTC. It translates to CASSGGTSGGYNEQFF.

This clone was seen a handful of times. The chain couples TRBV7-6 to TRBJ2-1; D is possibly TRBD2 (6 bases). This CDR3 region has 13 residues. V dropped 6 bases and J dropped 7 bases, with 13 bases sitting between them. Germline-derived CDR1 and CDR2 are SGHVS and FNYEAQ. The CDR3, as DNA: TGTGCCAGCAGGGGGACCCGGGGGAATGAGCAGTTCTTC. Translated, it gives CASRGTRGNEQFF.

CDR3 nucleotides: TGTGCCAGTACCAGAGGGACAGTCTATAGCAATCAGCCCCAGCATTTT. It codes for CASTRGTVYSNQPQHF. V is TRBV19 and J is TRBJ1-5; TRBD1 matches 7 bases. J gave up 0 bases and V 7 bases, and 9 bases lay outside the gene matches. From germline, CDR1 is LNHDA and CDR2 SQIVND (reference sequence). CDR3 length: 16 residues.

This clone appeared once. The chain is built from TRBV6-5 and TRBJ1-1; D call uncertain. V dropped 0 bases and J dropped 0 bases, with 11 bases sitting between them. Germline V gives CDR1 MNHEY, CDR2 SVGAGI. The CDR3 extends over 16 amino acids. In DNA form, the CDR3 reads TGTGCCAGCAGTTACTCGGTCTCTGCGGTGAACACTGAAGCTTTCTTT. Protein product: CASSYSVSAVNTEAFF.

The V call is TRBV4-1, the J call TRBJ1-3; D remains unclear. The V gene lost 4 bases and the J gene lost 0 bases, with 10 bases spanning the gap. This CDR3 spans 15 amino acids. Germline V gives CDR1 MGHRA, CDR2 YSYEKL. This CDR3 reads CASSPAEVSGNTIYF. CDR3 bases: TGCGCCAGCAGCCCCGCGGAAGTCTCTGGAAACACCATATATTTT.

CDR3 sequence: CASRGWDYDNEQFF. CDR3 sequence (DNA): TGTGCCAGCAGGGGCTGGGACTACGACAATGAGCAGTTCTTC. The gene calls are TRBV2 and TRBJ2-1; TRBD2 aligns across 7 bases. J gave up 5 bases and V 6 bases, and 7 bases lay outside the gene matches. In germline, CDR1 is SNHLY, CDR2 FYNNEI. The CDR3 is 14 amino acids.

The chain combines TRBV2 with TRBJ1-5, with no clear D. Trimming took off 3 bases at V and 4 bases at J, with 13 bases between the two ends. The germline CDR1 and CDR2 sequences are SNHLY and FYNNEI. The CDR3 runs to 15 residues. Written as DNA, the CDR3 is TGTGCCAGCAGTGACAACATCTTCTCAAATCAGCCCCAGCATTTT. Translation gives CASSDNIFSNQPQHF.

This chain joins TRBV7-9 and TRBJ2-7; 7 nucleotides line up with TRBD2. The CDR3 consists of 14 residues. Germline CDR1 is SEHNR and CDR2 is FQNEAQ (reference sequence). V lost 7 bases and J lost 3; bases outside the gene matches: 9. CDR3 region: CASTERDYLYEQYF. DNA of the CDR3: TGTGCCAGCACCGAAAGGGACTACCTCTACGAGCAGTACTTC.

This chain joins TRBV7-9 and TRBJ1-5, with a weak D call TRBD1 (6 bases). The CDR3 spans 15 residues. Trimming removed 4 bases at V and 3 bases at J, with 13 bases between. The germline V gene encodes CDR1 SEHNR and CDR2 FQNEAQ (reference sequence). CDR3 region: CASSSQGGANQPQHF. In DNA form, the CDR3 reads TGTGCCAGCAGCTCACAAGGGGGGGCCAATCAGCCCCAGCATTTT.

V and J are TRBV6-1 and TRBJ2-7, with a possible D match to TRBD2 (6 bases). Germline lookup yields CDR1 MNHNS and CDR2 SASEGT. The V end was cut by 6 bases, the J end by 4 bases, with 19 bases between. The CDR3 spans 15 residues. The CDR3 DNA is TGTGCCAGCAGACCCGGGGGTGTCAGGGCTTACGAGCAGTACTTC. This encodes CASRPGGVRAYEQYF.

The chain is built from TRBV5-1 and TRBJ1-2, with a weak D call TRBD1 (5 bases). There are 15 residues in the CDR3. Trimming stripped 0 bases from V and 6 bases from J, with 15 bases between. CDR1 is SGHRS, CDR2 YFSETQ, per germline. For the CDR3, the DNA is TGCGCCAGCAGCTTGGCCGAAGAAGGGGTAAATGGCTACACCTTC. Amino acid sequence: CASSLAEEGVNGYTF.